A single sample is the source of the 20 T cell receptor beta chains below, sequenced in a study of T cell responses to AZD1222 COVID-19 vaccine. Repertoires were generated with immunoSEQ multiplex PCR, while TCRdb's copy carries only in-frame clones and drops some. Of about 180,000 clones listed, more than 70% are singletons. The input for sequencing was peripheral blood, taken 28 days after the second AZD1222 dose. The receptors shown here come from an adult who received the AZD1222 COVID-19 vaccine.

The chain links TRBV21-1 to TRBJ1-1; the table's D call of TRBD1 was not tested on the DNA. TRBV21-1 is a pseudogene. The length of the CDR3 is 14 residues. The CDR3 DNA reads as TGTGCCAGCAGCTCAATTGACAGGGCCACTGAAGCTTTCTTT. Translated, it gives CASSSIDRATEAFF.

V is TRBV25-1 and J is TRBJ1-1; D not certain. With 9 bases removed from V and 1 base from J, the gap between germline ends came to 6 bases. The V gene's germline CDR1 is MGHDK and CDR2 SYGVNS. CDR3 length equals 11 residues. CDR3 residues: CASQRNTEAFF. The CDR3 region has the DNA TGTGCCAGTCAGAGGAACACTGAAGCTTTCTTT.

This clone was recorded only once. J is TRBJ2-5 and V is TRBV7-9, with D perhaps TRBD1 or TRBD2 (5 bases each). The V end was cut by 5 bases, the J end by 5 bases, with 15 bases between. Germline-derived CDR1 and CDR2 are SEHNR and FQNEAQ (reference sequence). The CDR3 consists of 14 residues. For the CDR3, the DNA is TGTGCCAGCAGCCCACTGGTTGAGGGGGAGACCCAGTACTTC. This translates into CASSPLVEGETQYF.

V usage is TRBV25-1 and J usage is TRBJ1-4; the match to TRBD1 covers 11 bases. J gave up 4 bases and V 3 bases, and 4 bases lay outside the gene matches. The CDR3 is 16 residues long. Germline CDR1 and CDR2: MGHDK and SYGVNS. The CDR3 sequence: CASSEDRGLFNEKLFF. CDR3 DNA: TGTGCCAGCAGTGAGGACAGGGGGCTTTTTAATGAAAAACTGTTTTTT.

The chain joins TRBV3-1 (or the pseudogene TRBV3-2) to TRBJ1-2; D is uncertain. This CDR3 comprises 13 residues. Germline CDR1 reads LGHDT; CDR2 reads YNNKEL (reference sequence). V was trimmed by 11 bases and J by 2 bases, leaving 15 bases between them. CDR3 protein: CAGPPPENYGYTF. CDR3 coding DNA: TGTGCCGGGCCCCCCCCAGAGAACTATGGCTACACCTTC.

The CDR3 nucleotides are TGTGCCAGCACTCGGGACAGGGGTAACACTGAAGCTTTCTTT. Translation: CASTRDRGNTEAFF. The chain is built from TRBV6-5 and TRBJ1-1; 10 bases are a match to TRBD1. The ends lost 7 bases at V and 2 bases at J; junction bases unmatched: 4. Germline V CDR1 and CDR2: MNHEY, SVGAGI. There are 14 residues in the CDR3.

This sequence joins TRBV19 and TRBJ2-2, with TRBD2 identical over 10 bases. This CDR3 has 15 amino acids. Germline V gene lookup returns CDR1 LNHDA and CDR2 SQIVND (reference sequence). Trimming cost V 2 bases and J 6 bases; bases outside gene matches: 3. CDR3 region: CASSIFSGGPGELFF. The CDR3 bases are TGTGCCAGTAGTATATTTAGCGGGGGGCCCGGGGAGCTGTTTTTT.

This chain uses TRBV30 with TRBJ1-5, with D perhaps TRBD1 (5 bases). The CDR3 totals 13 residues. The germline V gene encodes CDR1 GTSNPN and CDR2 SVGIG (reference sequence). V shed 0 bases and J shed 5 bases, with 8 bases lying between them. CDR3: CAWSVAGDQPQHF. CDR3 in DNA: TGTGCCTGGAGTGTAGCGGGGGATCAGCCCCAGCATTTT.

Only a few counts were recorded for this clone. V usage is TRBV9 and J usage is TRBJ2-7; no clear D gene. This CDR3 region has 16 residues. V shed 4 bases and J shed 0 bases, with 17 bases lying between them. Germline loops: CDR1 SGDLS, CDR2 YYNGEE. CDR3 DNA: TGTGCCAGCAGCCCTTCCCCGGCAGGTTACTCCTACGAGCAGTACTTC. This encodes CASSPSPAGYSYEQYF.

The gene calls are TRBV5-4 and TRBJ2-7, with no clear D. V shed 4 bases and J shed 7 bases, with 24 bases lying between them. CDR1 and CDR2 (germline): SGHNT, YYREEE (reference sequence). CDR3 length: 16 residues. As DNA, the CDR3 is TGTGCCAGCAGCCGAATCTCACCGGGTCCTCATGCGGAGCAGTACTTC. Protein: CASSRISPGPHAEQYF.

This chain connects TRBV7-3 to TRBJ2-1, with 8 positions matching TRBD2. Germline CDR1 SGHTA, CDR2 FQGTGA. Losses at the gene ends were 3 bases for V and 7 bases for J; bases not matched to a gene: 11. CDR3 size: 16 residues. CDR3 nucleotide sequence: TGTGCCAGCAGCTTCAGCAGCGGGGGAACGCGGAATGAGCAGTTCTTC. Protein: CASSFSSGGTRNEQFF.

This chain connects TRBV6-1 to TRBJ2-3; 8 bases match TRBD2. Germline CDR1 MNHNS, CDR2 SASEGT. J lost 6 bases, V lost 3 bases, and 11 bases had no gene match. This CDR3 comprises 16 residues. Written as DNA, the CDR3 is TGTGCCAGCAGTGAGGGAGGGAGCGGGAGCTCGGATACGCAGTATTTT. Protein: CASSEGGSGSSDTQYF.

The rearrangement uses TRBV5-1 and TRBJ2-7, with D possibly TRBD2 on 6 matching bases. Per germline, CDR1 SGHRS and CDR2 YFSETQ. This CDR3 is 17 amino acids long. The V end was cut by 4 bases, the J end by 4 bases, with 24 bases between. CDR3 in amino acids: CASSPTGARNGIYEQYF. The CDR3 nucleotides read TGCGCCAGCAGCCCTACGGGAGCGAGGAACGGGATTTACGAGCAGTACTTC.

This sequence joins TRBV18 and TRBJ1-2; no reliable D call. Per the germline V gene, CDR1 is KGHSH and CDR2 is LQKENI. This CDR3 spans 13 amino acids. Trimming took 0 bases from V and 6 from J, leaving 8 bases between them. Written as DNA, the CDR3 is TGTGCCAGCTCACCACCTCAGGCTCATGGCTACACCTTC. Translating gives CASSPPQAHGYTF.

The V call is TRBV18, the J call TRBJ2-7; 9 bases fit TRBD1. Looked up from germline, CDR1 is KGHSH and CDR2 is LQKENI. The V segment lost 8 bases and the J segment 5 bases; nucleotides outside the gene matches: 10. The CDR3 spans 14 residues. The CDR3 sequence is CASEGDRASNEQYF. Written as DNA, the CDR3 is TGTGCCAGCGAAGGGGACAGGGCATCCAACGAGCAGTACTTC.

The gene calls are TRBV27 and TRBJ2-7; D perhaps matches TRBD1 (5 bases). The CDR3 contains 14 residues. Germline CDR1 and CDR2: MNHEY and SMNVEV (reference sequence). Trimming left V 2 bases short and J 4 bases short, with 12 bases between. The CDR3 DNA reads TGTGCCAGCAGTTTAAGGGGCAACAGGTACGAGCAGTACTTC. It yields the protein CASSLRGNRYEQYF.

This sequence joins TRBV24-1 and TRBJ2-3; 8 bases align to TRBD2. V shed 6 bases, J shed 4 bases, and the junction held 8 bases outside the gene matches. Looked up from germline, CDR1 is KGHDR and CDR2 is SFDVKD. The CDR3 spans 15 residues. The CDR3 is CATSQTGTSADTQYF. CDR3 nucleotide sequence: TGTGCCACCAGTCAAACCGGGACTAGTGCAGATACGCAGTATTTT.

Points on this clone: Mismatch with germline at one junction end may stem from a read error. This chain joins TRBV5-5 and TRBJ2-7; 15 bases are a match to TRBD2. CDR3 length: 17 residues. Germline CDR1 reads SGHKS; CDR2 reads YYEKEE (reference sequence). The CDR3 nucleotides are TGTGCCAGCAGTTTGGGACTAGCGGGAGGCCCTGCCTACGAGCAGTACTTC. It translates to CASSLGLAGGPAYEQYF. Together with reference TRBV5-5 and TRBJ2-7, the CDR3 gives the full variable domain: DAGVTQSPTHLIKTRGQQVTLRCSPISGHKSVSWYQQVLGQGPQFIFQYYEKEERGRGNFPDRFSARQFPNYSSELNVNALLLGDSALYLCASSLGLAGGPAYEQYFGPGTRLTVT.

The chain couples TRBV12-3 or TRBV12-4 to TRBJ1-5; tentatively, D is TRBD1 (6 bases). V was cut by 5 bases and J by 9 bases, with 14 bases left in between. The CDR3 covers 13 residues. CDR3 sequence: CASSEQGQGPQHF. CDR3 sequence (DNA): TGTGCCAGCAGTGAACAGGGCCAGGGGCCCCAGCATTTT.

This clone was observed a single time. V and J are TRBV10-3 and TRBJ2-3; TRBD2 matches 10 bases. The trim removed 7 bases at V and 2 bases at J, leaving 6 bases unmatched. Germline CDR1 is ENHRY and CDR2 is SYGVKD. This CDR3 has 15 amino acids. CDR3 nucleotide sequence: TGTGCCATCATGGATAGCGGGAGGAACACAGATACGCAGTATTTT. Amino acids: CAIMDSGRNTDTQYF.